The 23 T cell receptor beta chains listed next were all sequenced from one sample in a study of T cells after yellow fever vaccination. From the 5' RACE reads, TCRdb called clonotypes with MiXCR, one entry per CDR3 protein. The sample includes more than 350,000 distinct CDR3 sequences, approximately 10% seen only once; the top ten take about 17%. Source: PBMCs, taken on the day of the first yellow fever vaccination. The origin of the receptors is a man aged 18 to 30 who received the YFV17D yellow fever vaccine.

This clonotype has a count of ten or more. This sequence joins TRBV5-1 and TRBJ2-5; the match to TRBD2 covers 14 bases. Germline V gene data show CDR1 as SGHRS and CDR2 as YFSETQ. This CDR3 has 17 amino acids. With 3 bases clipped from V and 5 bases from J, the junction kept 9 bases outside the gene matches. The CDR3 loop is CASSWTSGGSGGETQYF. The CDR3 DNA follows: TGCGCCAGCAGCTGGACTAGCGGGGGGTCAGGAGGGGAGACCCAGTACTTC.

V is TRBV5-1 and J is TRBJ2-2; tentative D call: TRBD1 (6 bases). CDR3 size: 15 residues. The V and J ends lost 2 bases and 1 base respectively, with 9 bases between them. Germline assignment: CDR1 SGHRS and CDR2 YFSETQ. CDR3 DNA: TGCGCCAGCAGCTTATTACAGGGGAACACCGGGGAGCTGTTTTTT. Translating it yields CASSLLQGNTGELFF.

This clonotype has only a few counts. This sequence joins TRBV6-1 and TRBJ2-4; D perhaps matches TRBD2 (7 bases). The CDR3 is 14 residues long. The V gene lost 8 bases and the J gene lost 8 bases, with 19 bases spanning the gap. Germline assignment: CDR1 MNHNS and CDR2 SASEGT. The CDR3 region is CASYLRGAGDIQYF. Written as DNA, the CDR3 is TGTGCCAGCTACCTACGGGGGGCGGGTGACATTCAGTACTTC.

The V call is TRBV27, the J call TRBJ2-3; weak D call: TRBD2 (7 bases). Looked up from germline, CDR1 is MNHEY and CDR2 is SMNVEV (reference sequence). The V end was cut by 1 base, the J end by 2 bases, with 10 bases between. The CDR3 contains 15 residues. CDR3 sequence (DNA): TGTGCCAGCAGTTTATGGCGGGGGCACACAGATACGCAGTATTTT. The encoded protein is CASSLWRGHTDTQYF.

This clonotype was counted a few times. The chain carries TRBV29-1 and TRBJ2-3; D is possibly TRBD2 (5 bases). This CDR3 contains 13 residues. Germline V lookup: CDR1 SQVTM, CDR2 ANQGSEA. Deletions cut 4 bases from V and 5 bases from J, with 13 bases between. In nucleotides, the CDR3 is TGCAGCGTTGCTCCCACCGGGGAAGATACGCAGTATTTT. Its protein is CSVAPTGEDTQYF.

CDR3 residues: CASSLMGTGPHEQYF. CDR3 DNA: TGCGCCAGCAGCTTGATGGGGACAGGGCCCCACGAGCAGTACTTC. The rearrangement joins TRBV5-1 to TRBJ2-7, with TRBD1 identical over 9 bases. The CDR3 consists of 15 residues. The J segment lost 5 bases and the V segment lost 1 base, leaving 7 bases of the junction unmatched. CDR1 SGHRS and CDR2 YFSETQ come from the germline V gene.

This clonotype was detected only a few times. The genes are TRBV11-2 and TRBJ2-2; D possibly corresponds to TRBD2 (6 bases). CDR3 length: 13 residues. The germline V gene has CDR1 SGHAT and CDR2 FQNNGV. Trimming left V 8 bases short and J 3 bases short, with 10 bases between. The CDR3 sequence is CASPWGDTGELFF. The CDR3 coding sequence is TGTGCCAGCCCCTGGGGGGACACCGGGGAGCTGTTTTTT.

This clonotype was observed at least ten times. The V call is TRBV12-3 or TRBV12-4, the J call TRBJ2-1; TRBD2 is a possible D gene (6 bases). The V gene lost 6 bases and the J gene lost 9 bases, with 15 bases spanning the gap. The CDR3 spans 13 residues. The CDR3 loop reads CASRLTRAIEQFF. The CDR3 bases are TGTGCCAGCAGGCTGACTAGGGCTATTGAGCAGTTCTTC.

This clonotype appeared many times. The chain carries TRBV6-5 and TRBJ2-6, with TRBD1 identical over 7 bases. This CDR3 has 15 amino acids. The J segment lost 2 bases and the V segment lost 4 bases, leaving 2 bases of the junction unmatched. The germline V gene encodes CDR1 MNHEY and CDR2 SVGAGI. The DNA of the CDR3 is TGTGCCAGCAGTTCCCAGGGGGCTGGGGCCAACGTCCTGACTTTC. Protein: CASSSQGAGANVLTF.

This clonotype appeared a few times. The genes are TRBV5-1 and TRBJ2-7; D is possibly TRBD1 (5 bases). This CDR3 comprises 16 residues. With 0 bases removed from V and 1 base from J, the gap between germline ends came to 14 bases. In germline, CDR1 is SGHRS, CDR2 YFSETQ. This CDR3 is CASSLEGVRPSYEQYF. CDR3 bases: TGCGCCAGCAGCTTGGAAGGGGTTCGGCCGTCCTACGAGCAGTACTTC.

The chain has TRBV20-1 and TRBJ2-3; the D is unclear. Trimming left V 0 bases short and J 0 bases short, with 13 bases between. The CDR3 has 16 amino acids. CDR1 is DFQATT, CDR2 SNEGSKA, per germline (reference sequence). In nucleotides, the CDR3 is TGCAGTGCTAGAGACTTCCCCGGCAGGAGCACAGATACGCAGTATTTT. It encodes CSARDFPGRSTDTQYF.

The rearrangement uses TRBV6-1 and TRBJ1-4; no firm D call. Looked up from germline, CDR1 is MNHNS and CDR2 is SASEGT. V was cut by 8 bases and J by 3 bases, with 13 bases left in between. The CDR3 sequence is 14 residues long. The CDR3 region has the DNA TGTGCCAGCGGCCCTGAGGGTTCTAATGAAAAACTGTTTTTT. As protein: CASGPEGSNEKLFF.

In this sample, this clonotype turned up a few times. This rearrangement joins TRBV27 to TRBJ2-2, with a tentative D call TRBD2 (5 bases). The germline V and J ends were trimmed by 1 base and 2 bases, with 14 bases remaining between them. The CDR3 contains 17 residues. From germline, CDR1 is MNHEY and CDR2 SMNVEV (reference sequence). The CDR3 nucleotides are TGTGCCAGCAGTTTATTCGCCGGGATGAGCAACACCGGGGAGCTGTTTTTT. It is translated as CASSLFAGMSNTGELFF.

This chain links TRBV11-2 with TRBJ1-2; TRBD1 might be the D (6 bases). This CDR3 has 16 residues. V lost 4 bases and J 4 bases, leaving 19 bases between the germline ends. The germline V gene has CDR1 SGHAT and CDR2 FQNNGV. The CDR3 loop reads CASSSLRRGRGYGYTF. The DNA for the CDR3 is TGTGCCAGCAGCTCCTTACGCAGGGGAAGGGGCTATGGCTACACCTTC.

This clonotype appeared a few times. As DNA, the CDR3 is TGTGCCAGCAGCTTAGAACTAGCGGGCACAGATACGCAGTATTTT. Amino acid sequence: CASSLELAGTDTQYF. This chain joins TRBV13 and TRBJ2-3; 8 bases match TRBD2. Unmatched junction bases numbered 1, after V lost 1 base and J lost 1 base. Germline CDR1 reads PRHDT; CDR2 reads FYEKMQ (reference sequence). The CDR3 has 15 residues.

This clonotype was seen a handful of times. V and J are TRBV18 and TRBJ2-7; TRBD2 matches at 7 bases. V lost 3 bases, J lost 0 bases, and 5 bases stayed unmatched. Germline CDR1 and CDR2: KGHSH and LQKENI. This CDR3 is built from 15 residues. The CDR3 region has the DNA TGTGCCAGCTCACCCGCCGGGACTACCTCCTACGAGCAGTACTTC. It is translated as CASSPAGTTSYEQYF.

This clonotype has more than one count but fewer than ten. The chain couples TRBV10-3 to TRBJ1-1; 9 nucleotides line up with TRBD1. This CDR3 is 14 amino acids long. V lost 7 bases, J lost 6 bases, and 9 bases stayed unmatched. Germline V lookup: CDR1 ENHRY, CDR2 SYGVKD. The DNA of the CDR3 is TGTGCCATCAATCAGGACAGGGGTTTGCCTGAAGCTTTCTTT. The encoded protein is CAINQDRGLPEAFF.

The rearrangement links TRBV7-2 to TRBJ1-1, with D maybe TRBD1 (6 bases). The germline gives CDR1 SGHTA, CDR2 FQGNSA. The CDR3 is 14 amino acids. V was pared by 5 bases and J by 5 bases, with 15 bases between. CDR3 DNA sequence: TGTGCCAGCAGCGTCGACAGGCTGGTGACTGAAGCTTTCTTT. The encoded protein is CASSVDRLVTEAFF.

The rearrangement uses TRBV7-3 and TRBJ2-1; no reliable D call. Germline V CDR1 and CDR2: SGHTA, FQGTGA. The CDR3 extends over 13 amino acids. Trimming cost V 0 bases and J 9 bases, with 9 bases left between them. The CDR3 is CASSLTAHGEQFF. CDR3 coding DNA: TGTGCCAGCAGCTTAACGGCACACGGTGAGCAGTTCTTC.

This chain joins TRBV4-3 and TRBJ1-1, with D uncertain. Trimming cost V 0 bases and J 5 bases, with 16 bases left between them. This CDR3 comprises 16 residues. Germline loops: CDR1 LGHNA, CDR2 YSLEER. The CDR3 region has the DNA TGCGCCAGCAGCCAAGAGGCGGTAGGGTCGTGGACTGAAGCTTTCTTT. It specifies CASSQEAVGSWTEAFF.

The rearrangement uses TRBV5-1 and TRBJ2-3; TRBD2 matches 10 bases. This CDR3 spans 16 amino acids. V lost 3 bases, J lost 5 bases, and 9 bases stayed unmatched. The germline V gene has CDR1 SGHRS and CDR2 YFSETQ. The CDR3 here is CASSWASGGLLDTQYF. CDR3 in DNA: TGCGCCAGCAGCTGGGCTAGCGGGGGCCTTCTAGATACGCAGTATTTT.

This clonotype showed up just a few times. A much larger clone is a single base away; this may be a read error. The V gene is TRBV3-1, the J gene TRBJ2-5; 11 positions match TRBD2. This CDR3 is built from 19 residues. Per germline, CDR1 LGHDT and CDR2 YNNKEL (reference sequence). CDR3 nucleotides: TGTGCCACCAGCCTTGGCGGGTGGACTAGCGGGCGTGAACAAGAGACCCAGTACTTC. This encodes CATSLGGWTSGREQETQYF.

V usage is TRBV7-9 and J usage is TRBJ2-1; 9 bases agree with TRBD2. Germline V gene lookup returns CDR1 SEHNR and CDR2 FQNEAQ (reference sequence). After removal of 2 bases from V and 8 bases from J, the junction contained 7 bases not matched to a gene. CDR3 length: 15 residues. In nucleotides, the CDR3 is TGTGCCAGCAGCTTACGGGCTAGCGGGGTGGATGAGCAGTTCTTC. This codes for CASSLRASGVDEQFF.